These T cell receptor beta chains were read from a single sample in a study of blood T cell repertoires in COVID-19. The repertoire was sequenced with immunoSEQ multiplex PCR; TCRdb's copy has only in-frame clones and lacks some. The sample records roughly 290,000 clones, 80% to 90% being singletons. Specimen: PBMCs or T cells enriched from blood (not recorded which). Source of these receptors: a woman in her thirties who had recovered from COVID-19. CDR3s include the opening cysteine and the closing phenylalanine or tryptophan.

CDR3aa: CASSFEGFEQYF; v_gene: TRBV28; j_gene: TRBJ2-7
CDR3aa: CASSPQRGTANEQFF; v_gene: TRBV18; j_gene: TRBJ2-1
CDR3aa: CASSQQANTEAFF; v_gene: TRBV6-4; j_gene: TRBJ1-1
CDR3aa: CASRIHRDTNQPQHF; v_gene: TRBV27; j_gene: TRBJ1-5
CDR3aa: CATSRALTANEAFF; v_gene: TRBV15; j_gene: TRBJ1-1
CDR3aa: CASRAPGSGNTIYF; v_gene: TRBV5-1; j_gene: TRBJ1-3
CDR3aa: CASSQDGGTTEAFF; v_gene: TRBV3-1/TRBV3-2; j_gene: TRBJ1-1
CDR3aa: CASSPWRSTDTQYF; v_gene: TRBV5-1; j_gene: TRBJ2-3
CDR3aa: CASSLGPPGSTDTQYF; v_gene: TRBV5-6; j_gene: TRBJ2-3
CDR3aa: CASSTGREQYF; v_gene: TRBV5-6; j_gene: TRBJ2-7
CDR3aa: CASSHLQRMNSGNTIYF; v_gene: TRBV4-2; j_gene: TRBJ1-3
CDR3aa: CATSGTGEGTQYF; v_gene: TRBV24-1; j_gene: TRBJ2-5
CDR3aa: CASSSRETQYF; v_gene: TRBV27; j_gene: TRBJ2-5
CDR3aa: CASSQGRSGGKGNEQFF; v_gene: TRBV4-1; j_gene: TRBJ2-1
CDR3aa: CATSRAGESQHF; v_gene: TRBV15; j_gene: TRBJ1-5
CDR3aa: CASSAGREFYEQYF; v_gene: TRBV9; j_gene: TRBJ2-7
CDR3aa: CASSFSGLSYEQYF; v_gene: TRBV27; j_gene: TRBJ2-7
CDR3aa: CASSLLGAALSGNTIYF; v_gene: TRBV5-6; j_gene: TRBJ1-3
CDR3aa: CASSESGASSYNEQFF; v_gene: TRBV5-1; j_gene: TRBJ2-1
CDR3aa: CASSIGDRFNSPLHF; v_gene: TRBV4-2; j_gene: TRBJ1-6
CDR3aa: CASSRTIAESSYNEQFF; v_gene: TRBV4-1; j_gene: TRBJ2-1
CDR3aa: CASSQAPGTGNSPLHF; v_gene: TRBV3-1/TRBV3-2; j_gene: TRBJ1-6
CDR3aa: CASSLNIGADYGYTF; v_gene: TRBV9; j_gene: TRBJ1-2
CDR3aa: CASSLEGGFYYEQYF; v_gene: TRBV7-2; j_gene: TRBJ2-7
CDR3aa: CASSLLRQKNYGYTF; v_gene: TRBV7-8; j_gene: TRBJ1-2
CDR3aa: CASSEGTGGGYTF; v_gene: TRBV6-4; j_gene: TRBJ1-2
CDR3aa: CASSLVGTSGRTYNEQFF; v_gene: TRBV7-3; j_gene: TRBJ2-1
CDR3aa: CASSLVGTSGGYNNEQFF; v_gene: TRBV5-4; j_gene: TRBJ2-1
CDR3aa: CASTTRDAVGYTF; v_gene: TRBV6-5; j_gene: TRBJ1-2
CDR3aa: CASSYSTYEQYF; v_gene: TRBV28; j_gene: TRBJ2-7
CDR3aa: CASSFVGRGGDTQYF; v_gene: TRBV19; j_gene: TRBJ2-3
CDR3aa: CASSLAGPNTEAFF; v_gene: TRBV11-2; j_gene: TRBJ1-1
CDR3aa: CASSFRAGSTNEKLFF; v_gene: TRBV7-9; j_gene: TRBJ1-4
CDR3aa: CASSFQIDYEQYF; v_gene: TRBV28; j_gene: TRBJ2-7
CDR3aa: CASSSLAGGPDEQFF; v_gene: TRBV5-1; j_gene: TRBJ2-1
CDR3aa: CASSSRTGNEQYF; v_gene: TRBV7-2; j_gene: TRBJ2-7
CDR3aa: CASSYSRAGHGYTF; v_gene: TRBV6-5; j_gene: TRBJ1-2
CDR3aa: CASSPLRFNTAGGESDYGYTF; v_gene: TRBV18; j_gene: TRBJ1-2
CDR3aa: CASSTQSGGKETQYF; v_gene: TRBV5-1; j_gene: TRBJ2-5
CDR3aa: CASRGELTDTQYF; v_gene: TRBV7-9; j_gene: TRBJ2-3
CDR3aa: CAISETGGGQGLPRLAKNIQYF; v_gene: TRBV10-3; j_gene: TRBJ2-4
CDR3aa: CSATTYNEQFF; v_gene: TRBV20-1; j_gene: TRBJ2-1
CDR3aa: CASRDRGTDTQYF; v_gene: TRBV19; j_gene: TRBJ2-3
CDR3aa: CASSSRLAGLYEQYF; v_gene: TRBV13; j_gene: TRBJ2-7
CDR3aa: CATSSGGRNGYTF; v_gene: TRBV24-1; j_gene: TRBJ1-2
CDR3aa: CASAGTGQGYTF; v_gene: TRBV11-1; j_gene: TRBJ1-2
CDR3aa: CASSQVAGGSPLHF; v_gene: TRBV3-1/TRBV3-2; j_gene: TRBJ1-6
CDR3aa: CASTLGYRAYQETQYF; v_gene: TRBV7-2; j_gene: TRBJ2-5
CDR3aa: CSVNLLDYNEKLFF; v_gene: TRBV29-1; j_gene: TRBJ1-4
CDR3aa: CASSYSIQGGRTEQYF; v_gene: TRBV6-5; j_gene: TRBJ2-7
CDR3aa: CASSDGGEVHYGYTF; v_gene: TRBV10-2; j_gene: TRBJ1-2
CDR3aa: CASSLDYGYTF; v_gene: TRBV12-3/TRBV12-4; j_gene: TRBJ1-2